This entry lists 30 T cell receptor beta chains sequenced from one sample in a study of cytomegalovirus exposure and HLA in healthy donors. In the PCR, 60 Vbeta and 13 Jbeta primers were used. Assay used: immunoSEQ multiplex PCR; TCRdb lists only in-frame clones, some missing. The repertoire includes some 250,000 clones, around 80% of them detected once, and 5% to 6% sits in the top ten. Sequenced: PBMCs. The source of these receptors is a woman in her thirties or forties in good health and CMV-seropositive.

This clone was observed a few times. This chain connects TRBV7-9 to TRBJ1-5; D possibly corresponds to TRBD1 (5 bases). This CDR3 is built from 12 residues. Germline V gene data show CDR1 as SEHNR and CDR2 as FQNEAQ (reference sequence). The DNA of the CDR3 is TGTTCCTCAGGGCAAGACAATCAGCCCCAGCATTTT. Amino acid sequence: CSSGQDNQPQHF. The full variable domain, in which reference TRBV7-9 and TRBJ1-5 provide the parts outside the CDR3, is DTGVSQNPRHKITKRGQNVTFRCDPISEHNRLYWYRQTLGQGPEFLTYFQNEAQLEKSRLLSDRFSAERPKGSFSTLEIQRTEQGDSAMYLCSSGQDNQPQHFGDGTRLSIL.

This chain links TRBV27 with TRBJ1-1, with 7 nucleotides matching TRBD1. The trim removed 5 bases at V and 4 bases at J, leaving 4 bases unmatched. The CDR3 is 13 amino acids. Germline CDR1 reads MNHEY; CDR2 reads SMNVEV (reference sequence). The CDR3 loop is CASSAYRGTEAFF. In DNA form, the CDR3 reads TGTGCCAGCAGTGCCTACAGGGGCACTGAAGCTTTCTTT.

This chain links TRBV19 with TRBJ2-6; 15 positions agree with TRBD2. From germline, CDR1 is LNHDA and CDR2 SQIVND (reference sequence). V lost 1 base and J lost 0; bases outside the gene matches: 4. The CDR3 covers 20 residues. The CDR3 region has the DNA TGTGCCAGTAGTATAGGAGGGACTAGCGGGGGGCCCTCTGGGGCCAACGTCCTGACTTTC. The encoded protein is CASSIGGTSGGPSGANVLTF.

This rearrangement joins TRBV19 to TRBJ1-1; D unresolved. The germline CDR1 and CDR2 sequences are LNHDA and SQIVND (reference sequence). CDR3 length equals 12 residues. V gave up 7 bases and J gave up 9 bases, with 15 bases separating them. CDR3 region: CASIPRTGKAFF. In DNA, the CDR3 is TGTGCCAGTATCCCGCGGACGGGGAAAGCTTTCTTT.

This chain uses TRBV5-1 with TRBJ2-1; 9 bases fit TRBD2. CDR1 and CDR2 (germline): SGHRS, YFSETQ. Trimming at V came to 0 bases and at J to 8 bases, leaving 21 bases not matched to a gene. This CDR3 spans 20 amino acids. CDR3 DNA sequence: TGCGCCAGCAGCTTGGCCGGGACTAGCAGATTAATCGGAGGGGCAGATGAGCAGTTCTTC. The encoded protein is CASSLAGTSRLIGGADEQFF.

The V and J genes are TRBV7-3 and TRBJ2-1; 15 positions agree with TRBD2. In germline, CDR1 is SGHTA, CDR2 FQGTGA. The CDR3 sequence is 15 residues long. The V segment lost 8 bases and the J segment 4 bases; nucleotides outside the gene matches: 3. CDR3 bases: TGTGCCAGCGCAGGGACTAGCGGGGGGTACAATGAGCAGTTCTTC. Protein sequence: CASAGTSGGYNEQFF.

This clone was observed a single time. The sample carries other DNA sequences with the same CDR3. V is TRBV11-2 and J is TRBJ2-7; 14 bases are a match to TRBD2. Germline CDR1 SGHAT, CDR2 FQNNGV. The V segment lost 5 bases and the J segment 4 bases; nucleotides outside the gene matches: 4. This CDR3 has 15 residues. The CDR3 here is CASSPGTSGSYEQYF. CDR3 DNA sequence: TGTGCCAGCAGCCCCGGGACTAGCGGGAGTTACGAGCAGTACTTC.

This chain connects TRBV29-1 to TRBJ2-1; the match to TRBD2 covers 7 bases. The CDR3 sequence is 13 residues long. Looked up from germline, CDR1 is SQVTM and CDR2 is ANQGSEA. Trimming at V came to 7 bases and at J to 9 bases, leaving 12 bases not matched to a gene. The CDR3 DNA is TGCAGCGCCCGCACCGGGACTATAAGTGAGCAGTTCTTC. It translates to CSARTGTISEQFF.

CDR3 sequence (DNA): TGTGCCTGGAGTTCCTCGGGACAGGGGGCATGGGATACGCAGTATTTT. Amino acid sequence: CAWSSSGQGAWDTQYF. The J gene is TRBJ2-3, the V gene TRBV30, with 12 bases matching TRBD1. CDR3 length: 16 amino acids. Germline CDR1 GTSNPN, CDR2 SVGIG (reference sequence). The trim removed 2 bases at V and 6 bases at J, leaving 9 bases unmatched.

The chain links TRBV6-6 to TRBJ2-7, with TRBD1 matching 8 bases. V trimming: 8 bases; J trimming: 5 bases; junction bases outside the gene matches: 5. Germline CDR1 and CDR2: MNHNY and SVGAGI (reference sequence). This CDR3 spans 12 amino acids. The CDR3 nucleotides are TGTGCCAGCGGACAGGGTTGGCACGAGCAGTACTTC. Translation: CASGQGWHEQYF.

This chain uses TRBV7-2 with TRBJ2-3; 7 bases are shared with TRBD2. The CDR3 contains 16 residues. V was pared by 7 bases and J by 0 bases, with 10 bases of the junction left unmatched. CDR1 and CDR2 (germline): SGHTA, FQGNSA. The DNA for the CDR3 is TGTGCCAGCACCGCGGCGGGAGCCCCCAGCACAGATACGCAGTATTTT. Protein product: CASTAAGAPSTDTQYF.

The genes are TRBV18 and TRBJ1-1; D gene ambiguous. This CDR3 has 16 residues. Deletions cut 7 bases from V and 1 base from J, with 19 bases between. In germline, CDR1 is KGHSH, CDR2 LQKENI. CDR3 residues: CASFPTGFMENTEAFF. The CDR3 DNA reads TGTGCCAGCTTTCCGACGGGGTTCATGGAGAACACTGAAGCTTTCTTT.

The J gene is TRBJ2-7, the V gene TRBV19; 9 bases map to TRBD2. This CDR3 spans 16 amino acids. Per the germline V gene, CDR1 is LNHDA and CDR2 is SQIVND (reference sequence). V lost 0 bases, J lost 0 bases, and 3 bases stayed unmatched. CDR3 loop: CASSIDRTSASYEQYF. CDR3 DNA sequence: TGTGCCAGTAGTATAGACAGGACTAGCGCCTCCTACGAGCAGTACTTC. Full variable domain (rest looked up from reference TRBV19 and TRBJ2-7): DGGITQSPKYLFRKEGQNVTLSCEQNLNHDAMYWYRQDPGQGLRLIYYSQIVNDFQKGDIAEGYSVSREKKESFPLTVTSAQKNPTAFYLCASSIDRTSASYEQYFGPGTRLTVT.

This chain uses TRBV7-6 with TRBJ2-5, with 8 bases fitting TRBD1. The CDR3 is 16 amino acids. Germline V lookup: CDR1 SGHVS, CDR2 FNYEAQ. With V trimmed by 1 base and J by 4 bases, 8 bases remained unmatched. CDR3 sequence: CASSLGPGGGGETQYF. The CDR3 bases are TGTGCCAGCAGCTTAGGGCCAGGGGGCGGCGGAGAGACCCAGTACTTC.

The chain is built from TRBV11-3 and TRBJ2-4; D is unclear. V was shortened by 5 bases and J by 6 bases, with 5 bases between the two germline ends. The CDR3 loop spans 11 amino acids. Germline V CDR1 and CDR2: SGHNT, YENEEA. CDR3 sequence: CASSPGNIQYF. CDR3 sequence (DNA): TGTGCCAGCAGCCCCGGAAACATTCAGTACTTC. The complete variable domain, with remaining parts taken from reference TRBV11-3 and TRBJ2-4, reads EAGVVQSPRYKIIEKKQPVAFWCNPISGHNTLYWYLQNLGQGPELLIRYENEEAVDDSQLPKDRFSAERLKGVDSTLKIQPAELGDSAVYLCASSPGNIQYFGAGTRLSVL.

This clone occurred a few times. The rearrangement joins TRBV4-3 to TRBJ1-2, with 9 bases lining up with TRBD1. V was pared by 0 bases and J by 1 base, with 15 bases of the junction left unmatched. There are 20 residues in the CDR3. Germline assignment: CDR1 LGHNA and CDR2 YSLEER. In DNA, the CDR3 is TGCGCCAGCAGCCAAGACTATTTCGGGACAGGGACTGATTATAACTATGGCTACACCTTC. The encoded protein is CASSQDYFGTGTDYNYGYTF.

Written as DNA, the CDR3 is TGTGCCAGCAGCGTCGCCGGGGGGAACACAGATACGCAGTATTTT. Amino acid sequence: CASSVAGGNTDTQYF. The V call is TRBV9, the J call TRBJ2-3, with 7 positions matching TRBD2. Germline-derived CDR1 and CDR2 are SGDLS and YYNGEE. After removal of 2 bases from V and 2 bases from J, the junction contained 5 bases not matched to a gene. This CDR3 is built from 15 residues.

There are a few counts of this clone. The J gene is TRBJ2-7, the V gene TRBV5-5; tentatively, D is TRBD1 (6 bases). V gave up 5 bases and J gave up 5 bases, with 14 bases separating them. Germline CDR1 reads SGHKS; CDR2 reads YYEKEE (reference sequence). The length of the CDR3 is 13 residues. Here the CDR3 DNA reads TGTGCCAGCAGTTTCGACAGGAGTAACGAGCAGTACTTC. Translation: CASSFDRSNEQYF.

The chain employs TRBV5-3 and TRBJ1-2, with 7 bases identical to TRBD1. TRBV5-3 is noted as an ORF with a role that remains uncertain. CDR3 length equals 15 residues. Trimming took 4 bases from V and 4 from J; bases not matched to a gene: 10. The CDR3: CARSHGTVQPYGYTF. The CDR3 DNA reads as TGTGCCAGAAGCCACGGGACAGTTCAGCCCTATGGCTACACCTTC.

The V gene is TRBV30, the J gene TRBJ1-2, with D possibly TRBD1 on 5 matching bases. The CDR3 loop spans 11 amino acids. Germline CDR1 is GTSNPN and CDR2 is SVGIG (reference sequence). Trimming took off 4 bases at V and 8 bases at J, with 11 bases between the two ends. Written as DNA, the CDR3 is TGTGCCTGGAAGCAGGGAACGGGCTACACCTTC. It yields the protein CAWKQGTGYTF.

The V and J genes are TRBV6-5 and TRBJ2-7; 10 positions agree with TRBD2. There are 13 residues in the CDR3. Trimming took 5 bases from V and 3 from J; bases not matched to a gene: 1. Germline CDR1 is MNHEY and CDR2 is SVGAGI. The CDR3 loop reads CASSKREGYEQYF. The DNA of the CDR3 is TGTGCCAGCAGTAAGCGGGAGGGCTACGAGCAGTACTTC.

Only a few counts were recorded for this clone. The chain recombines TRBV16 with TRBJ1-1; tentative D call: TRBD1 (6 bases). CDR3 size: 17 residues. Trimming took 3 bases from V and 2 from J, leaving 19 bases between them. Germline loops: CDR1 KGHSY, CDR2 FQNENV. CDR3 in amino acids: CASSQPSFTGGNTEAFF. CDR3 bases: TGTGCCAGCAGCCAGCCAAGCTTTACGGGGGGCAACACTGAAGCTTTCTTT.

The chain recombines TRBV6-5 with TRBJ1-1; 7 bases map to TRBD1. The CDR3 loop spans 13 amino acids. The ends lost 5 bases at V and 5 bases at J; junction bases unmatched: 5. Germline V gives CDR1 MNHEY, CDR2 SVGAGI. The CDR3, as DNA: TGTGCCAGCAGTACAGGGGCGCGAACTGAAGCTTTCTTT. Translating gives CASSTGARTEAFF.

This clone was observed once. The chain couples TRBV5-1 to TRBJ1-2, with D possibly TRBD1 on 6 matching bases. The CDR3 has 15 amino acids. V was pared by 0 bases and J by 3 bases, with 12 bases between. Germline lookup yields CDR1 SGHRS and CDR2 YFSETQ. The CDR3: CASSLVTAGDYGYTF. The DNA of the CDR3 is TGCGCCAGCAGCTTGGTTACGGCAGGGGACTATGGCTACACCTTC.

The chain carries TRBV19 and TRBJ2-7; D gene uncertain. The CDR3 totals 12 residues. Germline loops: CDR1 LNHDA, CDR2 SQIVND (reference sequence). Trimming stripped 2 bases from V and 2 bases from J, with 4 bases between. CDR3: CASSIRAYEQYF. Written as DNA, the CDR3 is TGTGCCAGTAGTATACGAGCCTACGAGCAGTACTTC.

The chain's CDR3 is CASSHDSLPGKLFF. The CDR3 coding sequence is TGCGCCAGCAGCCATGATTCCCTGCCCGGAAAACTGTTTTTT. The chain couples TRBV4-1 to TRBJ1-4; D unresolved. Trimming took 3 bases from V and 10 from J, leaving 15 bases between them. The germline gives CDR1 MGHRA, CDR2 YSYEKL. The CDR3 runs 14 residues.

CDR3 sequence (DNA): TGTGCCTGGACCTCCGGACAGGGGGCTTTCGAGCAGTACTTC. Encoded protein: CAWTSGQGAFEQYF. This chain links TRBV30 with TRBJ2-7; TRBD1 agrees at 11 bases. The V segment lost 4 bases and the J segment 6 bases; nucleotides outside the gene matches: 8. This CDR3 has 14 residues. Germline lookup yields CDR1 GTSNPN and CDR2 SVGIG (reference sequence).

V usage is TRBV27 and J usage is TRBJ1-2, with TRBD1 as a possible D gene (5 bases). Germline V gives CDR1 MNHEY, CDR2 SMNVEV (reference sequence). V lost 3 bases, J lost 8 bases, and 13 bases lay in between. This CDR3 comprises 13 residues. CDR3 region: CASSFLTDTGYTF. The DNA of the CDR3 is TGTGCCAGCAGTTTCCTTACGGACACCGGCTACACCTTC.

J is TRBJ2-5 and V is TRBV9, with 12 bases aligning to TRBD2. J gave up 4 bases and V 3 bases, and 7 bases lay outside the gene matches. This CDR3 is 16 amino acids long. Germline lookup yields CDR1 SGDLS and CDR2 YYNGEE. CDR3 in DNA: TGTGCCAGCAGCGCAAGACTAGCGGGAGCGGGAGAGACCCAGTACTTC. It translates to CASSARLAGAGETQYF.

About this clone: A read error may account for a junction end that differs from germline. The same CDR3 can be traced to other DNA sequences in this sample. The chain couples TRBV7-9 to TRBJ1-1; D possibly corresponds to TRBD1 (6 bases). Germline loops: CDR1 SEHNR, CDR2 FQNEAQ (reference sequence). The CDR3 runs to 13 residues. The CDR3 region is CASSLGGGTEAFF. For the CDR3, the DNA is TGTGCCAGCAGTTTAGGGGGAGGCACTGAAGCTTTCTTT.